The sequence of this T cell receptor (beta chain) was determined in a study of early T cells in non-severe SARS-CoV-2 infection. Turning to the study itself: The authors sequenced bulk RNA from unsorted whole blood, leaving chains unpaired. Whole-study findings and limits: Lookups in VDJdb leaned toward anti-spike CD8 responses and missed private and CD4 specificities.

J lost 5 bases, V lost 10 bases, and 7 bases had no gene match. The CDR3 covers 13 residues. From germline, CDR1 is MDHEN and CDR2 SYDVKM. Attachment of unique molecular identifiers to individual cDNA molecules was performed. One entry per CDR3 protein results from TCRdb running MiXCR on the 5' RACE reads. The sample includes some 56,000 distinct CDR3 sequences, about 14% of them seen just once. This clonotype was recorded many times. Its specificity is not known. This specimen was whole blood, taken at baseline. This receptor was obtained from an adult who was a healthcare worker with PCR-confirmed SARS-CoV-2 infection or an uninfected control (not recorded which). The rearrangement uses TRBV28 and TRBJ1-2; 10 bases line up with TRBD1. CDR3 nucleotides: TGTGCCACAAGACAGGGGGCGGAATATGGCTACACCTTC. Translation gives CATRQGAEYGYTF.